The 22 T cell receptor beta chains given below trace back to one sample, sequenced in a study of CXCR3-negative and CXCR3-positive naive CD8 T cells. The authors made the TRB cDNA libraries by 5' RACE using UMI labels. With the 5' RACE reads reprocessed, TCRdb shows one record per CDR3 protein and no DNA. This sample's table reports tens of thousands of distinct CDR3 sequences. The specimen sequenced was memory CD8+ T cells from blood. The receptors originated from a human donor in good health. Some clones in this sample may be carry-over from other donors' samples.

The V and J genes are TRBV5-5 and TRBJ2-4; there is no DNA to check the TCRdb D call of TRBD1. From germline, CDR1 is SGHKS and CDR2 YYEKEE (reference sequence). The CDR3 is made up of 15 amino acids. This CDR3 is CASSEGQQRWNIQYF.

CDR3 amino acids: CASSLTGSSGANVLTF. This sequence joins TRBV5-1 and TRBJ2-6; TCRdb's D call of TRBD1 is untestable without DNA. In germline, CDR1 is SGHRS, CDR2 YFSETQ. There are 16 residues in the CDR3.

This chain links TRBV7-6 with TRBJ2-3; TCRdb lists TRBD2, though no DNA is available to test this call. Germline V CDR1 and CDR2: SGHVS, FNYEAQ. This CDR3 spans 16 amino acids. The CDR3 sequence is CASSSLTSGSTDTQYF.

The J gene is TRBJ2-1, the V gene TRBV29-1. The CDR3 totals 15 residues. The germline V gene has CDR1 SQVTM and CDR2 ANQGSEA. The CDR3 loop reads CSVEEGGVSYNEQFF.

The gene calls are TRBV5-1 and TRBJ2-1; TCRdb picks TRBD2, but there is no DNA to check that call. CDR1 is SGHRS and CDR2 is YFSETQ in the germline V gene. This CDR3 is 14 amino acids long. CDR3 region: CASSSIVNYNEQFF.

This CDR3 reads CASSIGAVELFF. The rearrangement uses TRBV19 and TRBJ2-2; there is no DNA to check the TCRdb D call of TRBD1. Germline V lookup: CDR1 LNHDA, CDR2 SQIVND (reference sequence). CDR3 size: 12 residues.

The rearrangement links TRBV30 to TRBJ1-2. Germline CDR1 GTSNPN, CDR2 SVGIG (reference sequence). The CDR3 loop spans 12 amino acids. CDR3 sequence: CAWREGLKGYTF. The variable domain in full, with the rest retrieved from reference TRBV30 and TRBJ1-2, is SQTIHQWPATLVQPVGSPLSLECTVEGTSNPNLYWYRQAAGRGLQLLFYSVGIGQISSEVPQNLSASRPQDRQFILSSKKLLLSDSGFYLCAWREGLKGYTFGSGTRLTVV.

The CDR3 is CASNPPGGRPDEQFF. J is TRBJ2-1 and V is TRBV28; with no DNA, the TCRdb D assignment of TRBD2 cannot be verified. The CDR3 runs to 15 residues. Germline loops: CDR1 MDHEN, CDR2 SYDVKM.

The chain recombines TRBV20-1 with TRBJ1-1; TCRdb lists TRBD1, though no DNA is available to test this call. CDR1 is DFQATT and CDR2 is SNEGSKA in the germline V gene (reference sequence). The CDR3 covers 14 residues. This CDR3 reads CSARGPQGDTEAFF.

J is TRBJ1-2 and V is TRBV5-1; TCRdb's D call, TRBD1, is unchecked because there is no DNA. Germline lookup yields CDR1 SGHRS and CDR2 YFSETQ. The CDR3 is made up of 14 amino acids. The CDR3 region is CASSEDRGFNGYTF.

The chain recombines TRBV13 with TRBJ1-1; TCRdb names TRBD1, which stays unverified in the absence of DNA. Germline assignment: CDR1 PRHDT and CDR2 FYEKMQ (reference sequence). The CDR3 runs 16 residues. The CDR3 loop reads CASSTYRGGVNTEAFF.

The V and J genes are TRBV30 and TRBJ1-4; TCRdb returns TRBD1, unconfirmable since there is no DNA. Germline V CDR1 and CDR2: GTSNPN, SVGIG (reference sequence). The CDR3 spans 14 residues. The CDR3 region is CALSGTSNNEKLFF.

The chain has TRBV7-9 and TRBJ2-3. Germline CDR1 is SEHNR and CDR2 is FQNEAQ (reference sequence). CDR3 length: 14 residues. CDR3 protein: CASSVGVTTDTQYF.

The CDR3: CSASPASGLDEQFF. The chain has TRBV20-1 and TRBJ2-1; TCRdb gives TRBD2 as the D gene, but with no DNA this cannot be confirmed. In germline, CDR1 is DFQATT, CDR2 SNEGSKA (reference sequence). The CDR3 totals 14 residues.

The chain couples TRBV7-6 to TRBJ2-7; checking the TCRdb D call of TRBD1 is not possible without DNA. CDR1 is SGHVS and CDR2 is FNYEAQ in the germline V gene. The CDR3 covers 15 residues. The CDR3 loop reads CASSGDRRGSYEQYF.

This chain uses TRBV29-1 with TRBJ1-4. The CDR3 sequence is 11 residues long. Germline CDR1 is SQVTM and CDR2 is ANQGSEA. The CDR3 sequence is CSAQWVEKLFF.

V gene TRBV29-1 combines with J gene TRBJ2-7; the D gene TCRdb calls, TRBD1, cannot be checked with no DNA. Germline CDR1 SQVTM, CDR2 ANQGSEA. The CDR3 runs 12 residues. The CDR3 sequence: CSVDIGTEEQYF.

The V and J genes are TRBV29-1 and TRBJ1-2. CDR1 is SQVTM and CDR2 is ANQGSEA in the germline V gene. This CDR3 is 15 amino acids long. The CDR3 is CSVKALRQENYGYTF. Full variable domain (missing parts from reference TRBV29-1 and TRBJ1-2): SAVISQKPSRDICQRGTSLTIQCQVDSQVTMMFWYRQQPGQSLTLIATANQGSEATYESGFVIDKFPISRPNLTFSTLTVSNMSPEDSSIYLCSVKALRQENYGYTFGSGTRLTVV.

The chain uses TRBV2 and TRBJ2-5; TCRdb lists TRBD1, though no DNA is available to test this call. CDR1 is SNHLY, CDR2 FYNNEI, per germline. This CDR3 spans 14 amino acids. The CDR3 loop is CASSVAGTWETQYF.

The chain has TRBV11-1 and TRBJ2-1. CDR1 and CDR2 from the germline V gene are SGHAT and FQDESV (reference sequence). CDR3 length equals 14 residues. CDR3: CASSLAGNRNEQFF.

The genes are TRBV28 and TRBJ1-1; the TCRdb D gene call, TRBD1, has no DNA to confirm it. The CDR3 length is 14 residues. The V gene's germline CDR1 is MDHEN and CDR2 SYDVKM. CDR3 sequence reads: CASTTLGADFAAFF.

The rearrangement joins TRBV4-3 to TRBJ2-5; no DNA is available, so the TRBD1 call from TCRdb remains unchecked. From germline, CDR1 is LGHNA and CDR2 YSLEER. This CDR3 is 15 amino acids long. CDR3 residues: CASSRSGQGKETQYF.